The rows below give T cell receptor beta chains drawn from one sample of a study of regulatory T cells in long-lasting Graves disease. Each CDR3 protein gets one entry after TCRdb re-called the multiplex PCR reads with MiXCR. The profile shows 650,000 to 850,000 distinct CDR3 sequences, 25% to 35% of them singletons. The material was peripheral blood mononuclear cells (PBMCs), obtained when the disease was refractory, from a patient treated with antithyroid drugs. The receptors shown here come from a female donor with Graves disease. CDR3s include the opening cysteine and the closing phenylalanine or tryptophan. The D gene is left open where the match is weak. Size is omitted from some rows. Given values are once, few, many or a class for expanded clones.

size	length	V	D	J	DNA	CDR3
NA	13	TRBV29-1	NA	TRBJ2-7	TGCAGCGTTGGATCATTACAGGGTAGCGAGCAGTACTTC	CSVGSLQGSEQYF
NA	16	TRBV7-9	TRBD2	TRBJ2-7	TGTGCCAGCAGCCATCCGCTGGGCGGGAGGGAGTACGAGCAGTACTTC	CASSHPLGGREYEQYF
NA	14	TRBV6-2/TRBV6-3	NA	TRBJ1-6	TGTGCCAGCAGTGATTCAGGGTGGAATTCACCCCTCCACTTT	CASSDSGWNSPLHF
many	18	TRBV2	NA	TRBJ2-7	TGTGCCAGCAGTGTGCGGGGAGAGGACTCAATAGCCCCCTACGAGCAGTACTTC	CASSVRGEDSIAPYEQYF
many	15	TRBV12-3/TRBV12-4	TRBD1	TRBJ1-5	TGTGCCAGCAGATTGGGACAGGGGGAGGGTCAGCCCCAGCATTTT	CASRLGQGEGQPQHF
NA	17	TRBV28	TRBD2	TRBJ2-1	TGTGCCAGCAGTTTTCCGGGAGCGGGAGGGCGATACAATGAGCAGTTCTTC	CASSFPGAGGRYNEQFF
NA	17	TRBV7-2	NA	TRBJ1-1	TGTGCCAGCAGCTTAGAGTTCCCGTTCCGGATGAACACTGAAGCTTTCTTT	CASSLEFPFRMNTEAFF
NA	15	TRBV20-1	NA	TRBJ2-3	TGCAGTGCTAGAGATTGGAACCAGGTAGCGGATACGCAGTATTTT	CSARDWNQVADTQYF
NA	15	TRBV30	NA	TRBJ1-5	TGTGCCTGGAGTGTAGGGGATCAGGGAGGCCAGCCCCAGCATTTT	CAWSVGDQGGQPQHF
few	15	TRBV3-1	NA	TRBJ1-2	TGTGCCAGCAGCCAAGAGTCCCAGGCCGGGGGCGGCTACACCTTC	CASSQESQAGGGYTF
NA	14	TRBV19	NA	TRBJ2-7	TGTGCCAGTAAACGGGACCGCGACTCCTACGAGCAGTACTTC	CASKRDRDSYEQYF
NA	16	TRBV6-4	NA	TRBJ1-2	TGTGCCAGCAGTTACCTCTTGGCAGGTTTTGGCTATGGCTACACCTTC	CASSYLLAGFGYGYTF
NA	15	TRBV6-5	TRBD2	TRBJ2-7	TGTGCCAGCAGTTACCCCACGGGGAGGGGTTCCGAGCAGTACTTC	CASSYPTGRGSEQYF
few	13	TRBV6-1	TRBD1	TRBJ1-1	TGTGCCAGCAAAGAACAGGGGGACGGAAGAGCTTTCTTT	CASKEQGDGRAFF
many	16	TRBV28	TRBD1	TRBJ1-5	TGTGCCAGCAGTTCCGGACAGGGGGCGCATGATCAGCCCCAGCATTTT	CASSSGQGAHDQPQHF
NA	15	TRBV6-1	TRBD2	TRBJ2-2	TGTGCCAGCAGTCGAGCGGGGTCGAACACCGGGGAGCTGTTTTTT	CASSRAGSNTGELFF
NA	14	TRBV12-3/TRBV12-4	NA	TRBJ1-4	TGTGCCAGCAGTCAGACAGGTTTAAGAGAAAAACTGTTTTTT	CASSQTGLREKLFF
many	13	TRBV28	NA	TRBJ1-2	TGTGCCAGCAGCCCCGTCCGAGGGGATGGCTACACCTTC	CASSPVRGDGYTF
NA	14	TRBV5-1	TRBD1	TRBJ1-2	TGCGCCAGCAGCGTGGGACAGAGTAACTATGGCTACACCTTC	CASSVGQSNYGYTF
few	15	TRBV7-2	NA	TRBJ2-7	TGTGCCAGCAGCTGGGGGGTCGGGAGCACCTACGAGCAGTACTTC	CASSWGVGSTYEQYF
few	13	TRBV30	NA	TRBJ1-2	TGTGCCTGGAGTAGGTTAGAGAACTATGGCTACACCTTC	CAWSRLENYGYTF
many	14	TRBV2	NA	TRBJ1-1	TGTGCCAGCAGAGCGACTGAGGGGGGGACTGAAGCTTTCTTT	CASRATEGGTEAFF
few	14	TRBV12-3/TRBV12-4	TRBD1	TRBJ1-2	TGTGCCAGCAGCCGGGGACAGGGGGCGTATGGCTACACCTTC	CASSRGQGAYGYTF
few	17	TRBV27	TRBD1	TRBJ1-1	TGTGCCAGCAGTTTAGTAGGACAGGGATGGTTGAACACTGAAGCTTTCTTT	CASSLVGQGWLNTEAFF
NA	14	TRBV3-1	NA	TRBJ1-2	TGTGCCAGCAGCCAAGAGGGCGGGGGCAGAGGCTACACCTTC	CASSQEGGGRGYTF
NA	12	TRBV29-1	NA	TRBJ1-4	TGCAGCGTCCTCCCCGGGGGGGGGAAACTGTTTTTT	CSVLPGGGKLFF
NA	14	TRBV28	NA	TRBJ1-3	TGTGCCAGTAGGGAGGAGATCTCTGGAAACACCATATATTTT	CASREEISGNTIYF
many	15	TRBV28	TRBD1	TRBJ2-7	TGTGCCAGCAGTTTAAGGGGGACAGTTACGGCCGAGCAGTACTTC	CASSLRGTVTAEQYF
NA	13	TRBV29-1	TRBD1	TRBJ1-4	TGCAGCGCCTTACAGGGGGCGAATGAAAAACTGTTTTTT	CSALQGANEKLFF
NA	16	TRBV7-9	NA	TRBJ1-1	TGTGCCAGCAGCCCCATGGACACCATGGGGAACACTGAAGCTTTCTTT	CASSPMDTMGNTEAFF
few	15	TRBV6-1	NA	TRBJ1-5	TGTGCCAGCAGTGGATACAGGGCTAACAATCAGCCCCAGCATTTT	CASSGYRANNQPQHF
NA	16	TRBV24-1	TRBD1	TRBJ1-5	TGTGCCACCAGTGAGTCCGGGACAGAGGATTATCAGCCCCAGCATTTT	CATSESGTEDYQPQHF
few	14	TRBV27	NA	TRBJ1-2	TGTGCCAGCAGTTTAAAGAGGGACACCTATGGCTACACCTTC	CASSLKRDTYGYTF
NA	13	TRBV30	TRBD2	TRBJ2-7	TGTGCCTGGAGTAAAGCGGGGCCCTACGAGCAGTACTTC	CAWSKAGPYEQYF
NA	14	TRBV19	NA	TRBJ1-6	TGTGCCAGTAGTCGGGGCGAGCAGTATTCACCCCTCCACTTT	CASSRGEQYSPLHF
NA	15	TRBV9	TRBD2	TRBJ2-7	TGTGCCAGCAGCCCACGAGCGGGATCATCTTACGAGCAGTACTTC	CASSPRAGSSYEQYF
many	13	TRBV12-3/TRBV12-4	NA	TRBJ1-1	TGTGCCAGCAGTCCGGATACAGGGACTGAAGCTTTCTTT	CASSPDTGTEAFF
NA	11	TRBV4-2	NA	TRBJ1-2	TGTGCCACTGGGACATCCTATGGCTACACCTTC	CATGTSYGYTF
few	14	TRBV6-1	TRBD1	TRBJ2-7	TGTGCCAGCAGTGACTACGGACAGGGAGACGAGCAGTACTTC	CASSDYGQGDEQYF
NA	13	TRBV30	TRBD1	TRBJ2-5	TGTGCCTGGAGGACGGGACAGCAAGAGACCCAGTACTTC	CAWRTGQQETQYF
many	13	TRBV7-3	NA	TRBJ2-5	TGTGCCAGCAGCTTGCAACGGACGGAGACCCAGTACTTC	CASSLQRTETQYF
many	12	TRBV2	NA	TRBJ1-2	TGTGCCAGCAATCCCCGCACGGATGGCTACACCTTC	CASNPRTDGYTF